Sequencing of this T cell receptor beta chain was carried out in a study of blood T cell repertoires in COVID-19. In the study overall: Collection of acute and convalescent COVID-19 samples took place in the United States, Italy and Spain. Sources were T cells, B-cell-depleted T cells, or PBMCs; the material itself was cDNA or gDNA.

Source study methods: Researchers report that nucleated cell counts were estimated from reference gene primer amplification. The table came from immunoSEQ multiplex PCR; TCRdb's copy has only in-frame clones and leaves some out. V and J calls and clone size come straight from that table; D and trimming were deduced from the DNA. The sample carries about 120,000 clones, over 70% recorded once. CDR1 and CDR2 (germline): KGHSH, LQKENI. CDR3 length: 12 amino acids. The ends were cut back, 3 bases at V and 3 bases at J, with 5 bases in the middle. V gene TRBV18 combines with J gene TRBJ1-1; D call uncertain. This clonotype was sampled from a man at least 80 years old with active or convalescent COVID-19. The source material was peripheral blood. The CDR3: CASSPRDTEAFF. In DNA, the CDR3 is TGTGCCAGCTCACCCCGGGACACTGAAGCTTTCTTT. Full variable domain (remainder filled in from reference TRBV18 and TRBJ1-1): NAGVMQNPRHLVRRRGQEARLRCSPMKGHSHVYWYRQLPEEGLKFMVYLQKENIIDESGMPKERFSAEFPKEGPSILRIQQVVRGDSAAYFCASSPRDTEAFFGQGTRLTVV.